The 7 T cell receptor beta chains below were found in one sample sequenced in a study of T cell responses to AZD1222 COVID-19 vaccine (dated by TCRdb to about 2021). The sample's time point, from its label and the paper: about 28 days (+/-7) after the second vaccine dose. The library was produced with the immunoSEQ multiplex PCR assay. The table comes from immuneACCESS by way of TCRdb, which keeps in-frame sequences with V and J called. Part of the clones is missing from these tables; in studies checked, under half for an unresolved V gene and the rest for unknown reasons. In this sample the table shows some 110,000 clones, 88% of which occur a single time. The biggest ten clones account for roughly 4% of the sample. The sequences come from peripheral blood, collected 28 days after the second AZD1222 dose. These receptors all stem from an adult who received the AZD1222 COVID-19 vaccine.

The chain employs TRBV5-1 and TRBJ1-6, with 10 nucleotides matching TRBD1. The CDR3 totals 16 residues. The trim removed 0 bases at V and 7 bases at J, leaving 4 bases unmatched. The germline V gene has CDR1 SGHRS and CDR2 YFSETQ. CDR3 DNA sequence: TGCGCCAGCAGCTTGGGGGGACAGGGGTGGAATTCACCCCTCCACTTT. Translation gives CASSLGGQGWNSPLHF.

This clone showed up just once. The V call is TRBV11-1, the J call TRBJ2-7, with TRBD1 as a possible D gene (5 bases). The V end was cut by 1 base, the J end by 0 bases, with 10 bases between. CDR1 and CDR2 (germline): SGHAT, FQDESV (reference sequence). CDR3 length equals 15 residues. The CDR3 coding sequence is TGTGCCAGCAGCTTAGGGAAGACAGTCTCCTACGAGCAGTACTTC. Its translation: CASSLGKTVSYEQYF.

This chain joins TRBV5-1 and TRBJ1-2, with D possibly being TRBD1 (5 bases). With 2 bases removed from V and 0 bases from J, the gap between germline ends came to 8 bases. Germline-derived CDR1 and CDR2 are SGHRS and YFSETQ. This CDR3 is 14 amino acids long. In nucleotides, the CDR3 is TGCGCCAGCAGCTTTCCGACAGCTAACTATGGCTACACCTTC. This encodes CASSFPTANYGYTF.

V gene TRBV7-2 combines with J gene TRBJ2-3; D perhaps matches TRBD2 (5 bases). CDR1 SGHTA and CDR2 FQGNSA come from the germline V gene. V gave up 5 bases and J gave up 5 bases, with 11 bases separating them. The CDR3 consists of 13 residues. CDR3 DNA: TGTGCCAGCAGCCGGAGGCGTATAGATACGCAGTATTTT. Its translation is CASSRRRIDTQYF.

This chain links TRBV19 with TRBJ1-6, with 7 bases that match TRBD1. This CDR3 is 14 amino acids long. Germline V CDR1 and CDR2: LNHDA, SQIVND (reference sequence). J lost 10 bases, V lost 2 bases, and 5 bases had no gene match. The CDR3 loop reads CASSIRGPESPLHF. The DNA for the CDR3 is TGTGCCAGTAGTATAAGGGGGCCGGAGTCACCCCTCCACTTT.

The V call is TRBV5-5, the J call TRBJ1-1; a weak D match, TRBD1 (5 bases). The length of the CDR3 is 14 residues. CDR1 and CDR2 from the germline V gene are SGHKS and YYEKEE (reference sequence). The V gene lost 6 bases and the J gene lost 0 bases, with 12 bases spanning the gap. The DNA for the CDR3 is TGTGCCAGCATCGTCGGGGGACTGAACACTGAAGCTTTCTTT. It specifies CASIVGGLNTEAFF. Using reference TRBV5-5 and TRBJ1-1 for the parts outside the CDR3, the full variable domain is DAGVTQSPTHLIKTRGQQVTLRCSPISGHKSVSWYQQVLGQGPQFIFQYYEKEERGRGNFPDRFSARQFPNYSSELNVNALLLGDSALYLCASIVGGLNTEAFFGQGTRLTVV.

The chain is built from TRBV5-1 and TRBJ1-6; D gene uncertain. This CDR3 contains 14 residues. Germline-derived CDR1 and CDR2 are SGHRS and YFSETQ. V was cut by 0 bases and J by 9 bases, with 10 bases left in between. CDR3 loop: CASSLGSGFSPLHF. The CDR3 coding sequence is TGCGCCAGCAGCTTGGGCAGTGGCTTTTCACCCCTCCACTTT.